This T cell receptor beta chain is from a study of Ad26.COV2.S vaccination and SARS-CoV-2 variants. Treatment here: some 19 received Ad26.COV2.S at low or high dose, single or two shots; several received placebo; per-sample allocation not given. Specimens were obtained on day 63 following the first vaccine or placebo injection. The V and J ends lost 4 bases and 0 bases respectively, with 14 bases between them. The CDR3 loop spans 15 amino acids. Germline V gene lookup returns CDR1 SGHRS and CDR2 YFSETQ. Sequencing was performed with immunoSEQ multiplex PCR; in TCRdb, only in-frame clones are kept and a portion is missing. The sample has roughly 300,000 clones; approximately 86% are singletons.

The TCR comes from a person aged 18-65 years who received the Ad26.COV2.S COVID-19 vaccine or a placebo. The rearrangement links TRBV5-1 to TRBJ2-7; D remains unclear. The sample consisted of peripheral blood, taken in a trial of Ad26.COV2.S vaccine versus placebo. CDR3 in DNA: TGCGCCAGCAGCCCCGGACGGTACCCCTCCTACGAGCAGTACTTC. Amino acid sequence: CASSPGRYPSYEQYF.